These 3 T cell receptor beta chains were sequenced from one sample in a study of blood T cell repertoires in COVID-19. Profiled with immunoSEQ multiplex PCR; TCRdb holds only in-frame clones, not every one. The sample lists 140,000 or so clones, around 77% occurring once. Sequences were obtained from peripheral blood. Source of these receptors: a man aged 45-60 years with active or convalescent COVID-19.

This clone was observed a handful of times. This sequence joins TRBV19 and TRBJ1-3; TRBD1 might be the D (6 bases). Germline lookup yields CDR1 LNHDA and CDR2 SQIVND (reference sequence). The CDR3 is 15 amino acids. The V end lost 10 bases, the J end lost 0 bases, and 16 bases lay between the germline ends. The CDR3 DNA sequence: TGTGCCACTTCAGGACAGAGCTTCTCTGGAAACACCATATATTTT. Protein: CATSGQSFSGNTIYF.

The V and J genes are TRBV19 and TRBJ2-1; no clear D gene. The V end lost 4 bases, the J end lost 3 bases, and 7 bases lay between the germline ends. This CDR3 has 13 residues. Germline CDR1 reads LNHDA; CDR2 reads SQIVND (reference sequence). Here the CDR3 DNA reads TGTGCCAGTAGTACACAGTTCTACAATGAGCAGTTCTTC. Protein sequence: CASSTQFYNEQFF. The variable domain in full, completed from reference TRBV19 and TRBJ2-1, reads DGGITQSPKYLFRKEGQNVTLSCEQNLNHDAMYWYRQDPGQGLRLIYYSQIVNDFQKGDIAEGYSVSREKKESFPLTVTSAQKNPTAFYLCASSTQFYNEQFFGPGTRLTVL.

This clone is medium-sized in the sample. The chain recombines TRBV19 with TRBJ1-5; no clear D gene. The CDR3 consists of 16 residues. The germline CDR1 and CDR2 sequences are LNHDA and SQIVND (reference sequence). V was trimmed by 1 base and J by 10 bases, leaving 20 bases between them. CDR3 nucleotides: TGTGCCAGTAGTATAGTTCCAGGAGCGGGTTTGGGACCCCAGCATTTT. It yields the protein CASSIVPGAGLGPQHF. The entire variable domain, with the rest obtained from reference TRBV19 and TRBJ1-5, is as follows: DGGITQSPKYLFRKEGQNVTLSCEQNLNHDAMYWYRQDPGQGLRLIYYSQIVNDFQKGDIAEGYSVSREKKESFPLTVTSAQKNPTAFYLCASSIVPGAGLGPQHFGDGTRLSIL.